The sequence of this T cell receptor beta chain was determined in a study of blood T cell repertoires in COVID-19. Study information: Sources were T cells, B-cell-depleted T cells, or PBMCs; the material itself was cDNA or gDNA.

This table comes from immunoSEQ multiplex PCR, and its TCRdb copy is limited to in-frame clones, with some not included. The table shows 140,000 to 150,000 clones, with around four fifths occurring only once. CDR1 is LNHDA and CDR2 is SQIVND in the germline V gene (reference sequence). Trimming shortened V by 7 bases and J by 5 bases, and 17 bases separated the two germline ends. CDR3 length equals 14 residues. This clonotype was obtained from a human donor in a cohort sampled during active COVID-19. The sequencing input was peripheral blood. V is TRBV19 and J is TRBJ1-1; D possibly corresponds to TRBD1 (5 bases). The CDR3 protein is CASTKGWGETEAFF. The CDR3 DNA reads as TGTGCCAGTACTAAAGGCTGGGGGGAGACTGAAGCTTTCTTT.